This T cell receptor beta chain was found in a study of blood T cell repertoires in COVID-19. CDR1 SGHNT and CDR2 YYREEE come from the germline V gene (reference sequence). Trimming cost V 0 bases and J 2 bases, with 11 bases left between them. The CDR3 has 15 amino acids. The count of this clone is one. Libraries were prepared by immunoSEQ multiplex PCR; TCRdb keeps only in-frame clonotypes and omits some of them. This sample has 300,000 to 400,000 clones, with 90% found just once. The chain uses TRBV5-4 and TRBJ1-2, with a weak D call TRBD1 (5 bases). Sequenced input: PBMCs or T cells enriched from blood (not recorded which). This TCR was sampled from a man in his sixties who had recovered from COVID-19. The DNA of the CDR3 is TGTGCCAGCAGCTTGGGGGGCGTGGGGAACTATGGCTACACCTTC. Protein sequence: CASSLGGVGNYGYTF.